These T cell receptor beta chains were read from a single sample in a study of T cells after yellow fever vaccination. TCRdb called the 5' RACE reads again in MiXCR, with one record for every CDR3 protein. The profile shows some 300,000 distinct CDR3 sequences, under 9% of them singletons. The sample was CD4+ T cells sorted from PBMCs, taken 5 days after the yellow fever booster vaccination. Receptors originate from a man between 18 and 29 years old who received the YFV17D yellow fever vaccine. Each CDR3 is given with its conserved first and last residue. The order of the fields is J gene, D gene, clone size, V gene, CDR3 protein, CDR3 DNA. A D gene is named only where the DNA matches it firmly. A row's size may be missing; if present it is once, few, many or a size class.

TRBJ1-6,.,few,TRBV2,CASIRTEGSPLHF,TGTGCCAGCATCCGGACAGAAGGATCACCCCTCCACTTT
TRBJ2-2,TRBD1,few,TRBV4-1,CASSPRPGQGTTGELFF,TGCGCCAGCAGCCCCCGACCGGGACAGGGGACCACCGGGGAGCTGTTTTTT
TRBJ1-6,.,.,TRBV4-1,CASSQGIFVQNNSPLHF,TGCGCCAGCAGCCAAGGAATATTTGTACAGAATAATTCACCCCTCCACTTT
TRBJ2-7,.,.,TRBV6-5,CASPRGYEQYF,TGTGCCAGCCCCCGGGGGTACGAGCAGTACTTC
TRBJ1-1,.,many,TRBV7-2,CASSPGPNTEAFF,TGTGCCAGCTCACCGGGACCGAACACTGAAGCTTTCTTT
TRBJ1-6,.,.,TRBV7-6,CASSLARDSPLHF,TGTGCCAGCAGCTTAGCCAGGGATTCACCCCTCCACTTT
TRBJ2-3,.,.,TRBV10-3,CAISLGQRSDTQYF,TGTGCCATCAGTTTAGGACAGCGGTCAGATACGCAGTATTTT
TRBJ2-6,TRBD1,few,TRBV5-1,CASRMEQGAPGANVLTF,TGCGCCAGCAGGATGGAACAGGGGGCGCCCGGGGCCAACGTCCTGACTTTC
TRBJ2-1,.,many,TRBV11-2,CASSLDVAQTNEQFF,TGTGCCAGCAGCTTAGATGTGGCCCAGACCAACGAGCAGTTCTTC
TRBJ1-2,.,many,TRBV7-3,CASSPWSGSNYGYTF,TGTGCCAGCAGCCCCTGGTCGGGGTCCAACTATGGCTACACCTTC
TRBJ1-1,.,many,TRBV12-3/TRBV12-4,CASSLEAGTEAFF,TGTGCCAGCAGTTTGGAGGCAGGGACTGAAGCTTTCTTT
TRBJ2-6,.,many,TRBV9,CASSPGSGANVLTF,TGTGCCAGCAGCCCCGGCTCTGGGGCCAACGTCCTGACTTTC
TRBJ2-5,TRBD1,few,TRBV20-1,CSARRGTGGQTQYF,TGCAGTGCTAGAAGGGGGACAGGAGGACAGACCCAGTACTTC
TRBJ1-1,.,.,TRBV28,CASSSPSVEAFF,TGTGCCAGCAGTTCACCAAGTGTTGAAGCTTTCTTT
TRBJ2-7,.,few,TRBV6-5,CASSYSIGQSYEQYF,TGTGCCAGCAGTTACTCGATCGGACAGTCTTACGAGCAGTACTTC
TRBJ2-5,TRBD1,few,TRBV29-1,CSVGTGGETQYF,TGCAGCGTCGGGACAGGGGGAGAGACCCAGTACTTC
TRBJ1-1,.,few,TRBV4-3,CASSRTAGNTEAFF,TGCGCCAGCAGCCGGACAGCAGGGAACACTGAAGCTTTCTTT
TRBJ2-7,.,.,TRBV7-9,CASSPPVGEQYF,TGTGCCAGCAGCCCACCGGTTGGGGAGCAGTACTTC
TRBJ1-5,.,few,TRBV4-1,CASAPHRDSNQPQHF,TGCGCCAGCGCCCCCCACCGGGACAGCAATCAGCCCCAGCATTTT
TRBJ2-1,TRBD2,many,TRBV6-5,CASRALAGGPRNEQFF,TGTGCCAGCAGAGCACTAGCGGGGGGGCCCAGAAATGAGCAGTTCTTC